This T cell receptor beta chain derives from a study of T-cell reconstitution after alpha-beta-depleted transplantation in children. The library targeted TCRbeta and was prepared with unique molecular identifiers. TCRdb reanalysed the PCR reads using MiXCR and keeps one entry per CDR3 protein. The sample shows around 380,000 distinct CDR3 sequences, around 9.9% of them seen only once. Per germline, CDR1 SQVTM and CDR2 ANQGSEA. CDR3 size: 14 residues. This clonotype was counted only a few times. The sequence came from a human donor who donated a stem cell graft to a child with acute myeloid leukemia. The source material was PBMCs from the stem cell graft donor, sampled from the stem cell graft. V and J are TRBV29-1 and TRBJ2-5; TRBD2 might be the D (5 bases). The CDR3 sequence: CASSGDRDQETQYF. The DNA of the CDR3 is TGCGCCTCGTCCGGGGATCGGGACCAAGAGACCCAGTACTTC.